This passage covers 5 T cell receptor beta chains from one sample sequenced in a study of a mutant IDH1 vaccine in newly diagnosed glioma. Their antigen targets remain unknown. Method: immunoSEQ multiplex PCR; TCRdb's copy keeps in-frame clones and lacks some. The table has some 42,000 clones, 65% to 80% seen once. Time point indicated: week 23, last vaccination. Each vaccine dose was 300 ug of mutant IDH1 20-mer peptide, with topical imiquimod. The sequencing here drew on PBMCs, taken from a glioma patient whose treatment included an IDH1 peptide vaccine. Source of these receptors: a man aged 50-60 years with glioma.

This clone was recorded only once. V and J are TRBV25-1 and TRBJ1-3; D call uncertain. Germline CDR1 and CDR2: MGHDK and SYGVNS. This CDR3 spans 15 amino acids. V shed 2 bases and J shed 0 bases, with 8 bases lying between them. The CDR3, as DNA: TGTGCCAGCAGTGAAGAGGGCGGCTCTGGAAACACCATATATTTT. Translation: CASSEEGGSGNTIYF.

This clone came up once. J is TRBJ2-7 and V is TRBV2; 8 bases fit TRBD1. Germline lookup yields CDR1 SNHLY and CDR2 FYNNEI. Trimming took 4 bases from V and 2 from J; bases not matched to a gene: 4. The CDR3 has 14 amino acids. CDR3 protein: CASSGTGSPYEQYF. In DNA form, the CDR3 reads TGTGCCAGCAGTGGGACAGGGTCCCCCTACGAGCAGTACTTC.

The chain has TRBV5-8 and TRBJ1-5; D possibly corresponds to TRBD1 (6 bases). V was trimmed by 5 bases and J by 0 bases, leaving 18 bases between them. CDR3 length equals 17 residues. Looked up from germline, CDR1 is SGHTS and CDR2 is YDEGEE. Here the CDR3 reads CASSPRGGQYSNQPQHF. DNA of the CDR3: TGTGCCAGCAGTCCTCGGGGGGGCCAATATAGCAATCAGCCCCAGCATTTT.

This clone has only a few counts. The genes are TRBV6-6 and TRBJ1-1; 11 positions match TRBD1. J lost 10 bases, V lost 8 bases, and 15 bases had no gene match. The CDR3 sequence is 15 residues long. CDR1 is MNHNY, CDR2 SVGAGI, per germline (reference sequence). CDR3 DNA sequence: TGTGCCAGCGCAAACGGACAGGGGGCTTCGGTTACAGCTTTCTTT. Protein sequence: CASANGQGASVTAFF.

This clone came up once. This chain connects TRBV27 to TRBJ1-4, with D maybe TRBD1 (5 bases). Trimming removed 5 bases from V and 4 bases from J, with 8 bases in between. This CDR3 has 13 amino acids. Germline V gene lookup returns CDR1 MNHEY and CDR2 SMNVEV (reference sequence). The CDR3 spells CASSPQGNEKLFF. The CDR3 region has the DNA TGTGCCAGCAGTCCCCAGGGTAATGAAAAACTGTTTTTT.